This TCR beta chain stems from a study of blood T cells in healthy people across ages. General study points: While age rose, TCR beta diversity per million T cells dropped in a roughly linear way. Diversity figures based on one million T cells were deemed too low.

V dropped 1 base and J dropped 0 bases, with 12 bases sitting between them. The CDR3 is 15 residues long. Per germline, CDR1 GTSNPN and CDR2 SVGIG (reference sequence). The authors ran a second PCR of 7 to 11 cycles using a sample-barcoded 5' primer and a J-beta primer mix. Per-sample output comprised a minimum of 2.5 million paired-end reads containing CDR3. A single record per CDR3 protein comes from TCRdb applying MiXCR to the 5' RACE reads. This table holds some 900,000 distinct CDR3 sequences, around 26% found once. Many counts were recorded for this clonotype. Its antigen is unidentified. Sequencing was done on a sample of blood. This receptor was obtained from a woman older than 75 in good health. V gene TRBV30 combines with J gene TRBJ1-2; unclear D gene. CDR3 in amino acids: CAWSANTSPNYGYTF. As DNA, the CDR3 is TGTGCCTGGAGTGCAAACACCTCTCCTAACTATGGCTACACCTTC.